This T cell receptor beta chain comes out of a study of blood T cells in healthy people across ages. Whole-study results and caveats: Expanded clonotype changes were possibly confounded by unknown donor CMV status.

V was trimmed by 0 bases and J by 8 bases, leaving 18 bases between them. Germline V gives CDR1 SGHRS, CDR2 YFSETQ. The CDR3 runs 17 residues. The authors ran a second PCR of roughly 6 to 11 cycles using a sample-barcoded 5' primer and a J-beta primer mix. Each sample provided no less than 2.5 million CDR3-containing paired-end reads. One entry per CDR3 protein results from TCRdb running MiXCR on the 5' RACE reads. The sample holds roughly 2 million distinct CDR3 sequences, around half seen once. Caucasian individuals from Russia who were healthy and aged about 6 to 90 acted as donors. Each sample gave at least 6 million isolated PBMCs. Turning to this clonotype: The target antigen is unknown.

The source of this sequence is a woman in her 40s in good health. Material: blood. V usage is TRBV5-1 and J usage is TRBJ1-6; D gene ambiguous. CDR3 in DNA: TGCGCCAGCAGCTTGGTTGTCACGCGTTCCGGAGATTCACCCCTCCACTTT. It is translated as CASSLVVTRSGDSPLHF.